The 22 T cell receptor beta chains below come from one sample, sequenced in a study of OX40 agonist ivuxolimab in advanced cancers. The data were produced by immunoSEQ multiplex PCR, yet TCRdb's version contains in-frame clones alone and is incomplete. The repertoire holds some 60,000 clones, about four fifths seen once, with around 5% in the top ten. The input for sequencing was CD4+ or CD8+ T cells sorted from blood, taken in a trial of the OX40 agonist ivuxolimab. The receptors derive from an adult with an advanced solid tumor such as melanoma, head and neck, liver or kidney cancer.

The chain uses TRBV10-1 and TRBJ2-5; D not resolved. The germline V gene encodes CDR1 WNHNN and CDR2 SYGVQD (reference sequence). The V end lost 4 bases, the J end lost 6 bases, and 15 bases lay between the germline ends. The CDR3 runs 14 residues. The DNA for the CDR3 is TGCGCCAGCAGTGGACCTGAGGACGCGAAGACCCAGTACTTC. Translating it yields CASSGPEDAKTQYF.

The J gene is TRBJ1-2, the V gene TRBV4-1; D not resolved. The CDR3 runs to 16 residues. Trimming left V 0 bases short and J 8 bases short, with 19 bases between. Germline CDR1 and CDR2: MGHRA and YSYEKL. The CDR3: CASSQEDSLAVKGYTF. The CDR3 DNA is TGCGCCAGCAGCCAAGAGGACTCGCTGGCCGTTAAAGGCTACACCTTC.

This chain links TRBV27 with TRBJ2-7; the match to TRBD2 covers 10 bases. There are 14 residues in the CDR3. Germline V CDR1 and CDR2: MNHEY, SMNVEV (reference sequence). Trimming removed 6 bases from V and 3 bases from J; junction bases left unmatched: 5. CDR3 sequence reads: CASSPAGGLYEQYF. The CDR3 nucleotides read TGTGCCAGCAGCCCAGCGGGGGGGCTCTACGAGCAGTACTTC.

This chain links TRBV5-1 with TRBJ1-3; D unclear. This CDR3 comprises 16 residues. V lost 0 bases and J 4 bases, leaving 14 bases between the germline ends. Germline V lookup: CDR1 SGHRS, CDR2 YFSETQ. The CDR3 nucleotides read TGCGCCAGCAGCTTGGGGCTAGCCCGTGGGGGAAACACCATATATTTT. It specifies CASSLGLARGGNTIYF.

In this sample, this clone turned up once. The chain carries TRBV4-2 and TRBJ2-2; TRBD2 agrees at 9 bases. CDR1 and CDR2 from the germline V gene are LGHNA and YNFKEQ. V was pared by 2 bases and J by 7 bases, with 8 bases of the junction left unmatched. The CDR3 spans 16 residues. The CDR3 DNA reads TGTGCCAGCAGCCAACGGATAGCGGGAGTAAGCGGGGAGCTGTTTTTT. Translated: CASSQRIAGVSGELFF.

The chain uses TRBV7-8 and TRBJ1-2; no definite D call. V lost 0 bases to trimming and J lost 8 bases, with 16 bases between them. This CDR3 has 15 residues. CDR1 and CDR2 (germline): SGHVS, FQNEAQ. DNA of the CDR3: TGTGCCAGCAGCTTAGCAGGGTCGGACCGTGCAGGCTACACCTTC. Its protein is CASSLAGSDRAGYTF.

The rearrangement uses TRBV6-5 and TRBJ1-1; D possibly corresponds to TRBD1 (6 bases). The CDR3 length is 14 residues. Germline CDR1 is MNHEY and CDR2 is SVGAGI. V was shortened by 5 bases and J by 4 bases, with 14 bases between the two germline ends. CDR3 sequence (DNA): TGTGCCAGCAGTCGAGACAGGTCGAGCACTGAAGCTTTCTTT. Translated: CASSRDRSSTEAFF.

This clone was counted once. The CDR3 here is CAWSVGTGSNRAFF. CDR3 DNA sequence: TGTGCCTGGAGTGTAGGGACAGGCTCTAATAGGGCTTTCTTT. The chain employs TRBV30 and TRBJ1-1, with TRBD1 identical over 8 bases. V shed 0 bases, J shed 11 bases, and the junction held 11 bases outside the gene matches. Germline V gene lookup returns CDR1 GTSNPN and CDR2 SVGIG (reference sequence). The CDR3 is made up of 14 amino acids.

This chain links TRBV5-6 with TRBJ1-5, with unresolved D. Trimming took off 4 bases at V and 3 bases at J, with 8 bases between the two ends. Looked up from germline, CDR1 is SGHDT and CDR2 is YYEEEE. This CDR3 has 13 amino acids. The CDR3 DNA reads TGTGCCAGCAGCGAACACCCCAATCAGCCCCAGCATTTT. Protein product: CASSEHPNQPQHF.

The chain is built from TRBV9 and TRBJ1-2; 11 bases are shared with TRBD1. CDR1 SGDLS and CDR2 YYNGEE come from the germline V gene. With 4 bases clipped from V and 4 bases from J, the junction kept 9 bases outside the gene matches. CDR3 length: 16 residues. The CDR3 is CASSNHPGQGAYGYTF. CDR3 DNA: TGTGCCAGCAGCAACCATCCCGGACAGGGGGCCTATGGCTACACCTTC.

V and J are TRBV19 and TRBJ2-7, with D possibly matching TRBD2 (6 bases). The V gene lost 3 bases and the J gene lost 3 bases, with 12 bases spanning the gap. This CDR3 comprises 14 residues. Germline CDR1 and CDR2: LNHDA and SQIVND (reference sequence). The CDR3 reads CASSMVGGSYEQYF. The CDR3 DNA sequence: TGTGCCAGTAGTATGGTGGGGGGAAGCTACGAGCAGTACTTC.

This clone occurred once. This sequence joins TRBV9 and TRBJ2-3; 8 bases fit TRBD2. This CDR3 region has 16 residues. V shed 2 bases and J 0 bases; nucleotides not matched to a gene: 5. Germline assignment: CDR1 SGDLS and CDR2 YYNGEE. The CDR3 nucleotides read TGTGCCAGCAGCGTCCGACTAGCGACTAGCACAGATACGCAGTATTTT. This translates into CASSVRLATSTDTQYF. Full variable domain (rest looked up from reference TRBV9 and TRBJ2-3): DSGVTQTPKHLITATGQRVTLRCSPRSGDLSVYWYQQSLDQGLQFLIQYYNGEERAKGNILERFSAQQFPDLHSELNLSSLELGDSALYFCASSVRLATSTDTQYFGPGTRLTVL.

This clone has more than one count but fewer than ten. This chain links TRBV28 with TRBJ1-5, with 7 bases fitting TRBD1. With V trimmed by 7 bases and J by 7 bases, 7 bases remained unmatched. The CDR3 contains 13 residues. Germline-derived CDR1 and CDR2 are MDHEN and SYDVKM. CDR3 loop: CASTHRGDQPQHF. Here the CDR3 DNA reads TGTGCCAGCACACACAGGGGTGACCAGCCCCAGCATTTT.

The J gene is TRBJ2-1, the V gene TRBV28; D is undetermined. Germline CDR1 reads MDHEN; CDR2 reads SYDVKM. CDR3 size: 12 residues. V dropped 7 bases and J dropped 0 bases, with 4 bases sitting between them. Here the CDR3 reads CASKSSYNEQFF. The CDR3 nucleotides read TGTGCCAGCAAGAGCTCCTACAATGAGCAGTTCTTC. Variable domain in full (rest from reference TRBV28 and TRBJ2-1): DVKVTQSSRYLVKRTGEKVFLECVQDMDHENMFWYRQDPGLGLRLIYFSYDVKMKEKGDIPEGYSVSREKKERFSLILESASTNQTSMYLCASKSSYNEQFFGPGTRLTVL.

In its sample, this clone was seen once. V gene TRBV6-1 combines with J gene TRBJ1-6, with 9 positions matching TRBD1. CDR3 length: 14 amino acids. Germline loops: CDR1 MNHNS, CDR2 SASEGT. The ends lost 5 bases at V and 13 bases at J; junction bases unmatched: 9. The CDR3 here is CASSPGQGLGPLHF. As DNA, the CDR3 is TGTGCCAGCAGTCCCGGACAGGGGCTCGGTCCCCTCCACTTT.

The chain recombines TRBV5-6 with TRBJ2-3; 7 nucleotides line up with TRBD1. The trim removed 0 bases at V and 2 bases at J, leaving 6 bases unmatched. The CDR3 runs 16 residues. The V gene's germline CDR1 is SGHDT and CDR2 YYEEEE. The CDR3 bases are TGTGCCAGCAGCTTGGGCCTACAGGGGTCCACAGATACGCAGTATTTT. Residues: CASSLGLQGSTDTQYF.

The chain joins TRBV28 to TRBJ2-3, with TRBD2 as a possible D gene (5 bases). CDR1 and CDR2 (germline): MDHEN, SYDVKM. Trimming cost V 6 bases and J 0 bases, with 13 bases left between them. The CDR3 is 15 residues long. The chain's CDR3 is CASSRVRASTDTQYF. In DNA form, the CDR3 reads TGTGCCAGCAGCCGCGTGAGGGCCAGCACAGATACGCAGTATTTT. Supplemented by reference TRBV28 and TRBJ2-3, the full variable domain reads DVKVTQSSRYLVKRTGEKVFLECVQDMDHENMFWYRQDPGLGLRLIYFSYDVKMKEKGDIPEGYSVSREKKERFSLILESASTNQTSMYLCASSRVRASTDTQYFGPGTRLTVL.

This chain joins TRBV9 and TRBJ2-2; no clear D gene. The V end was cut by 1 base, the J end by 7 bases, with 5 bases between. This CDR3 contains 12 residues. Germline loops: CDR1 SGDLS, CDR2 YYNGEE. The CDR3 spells CASSVYSGELFF. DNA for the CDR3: TGTGCCAGCAGCGTATACAGCGGGGAGCTGTTTTTT.

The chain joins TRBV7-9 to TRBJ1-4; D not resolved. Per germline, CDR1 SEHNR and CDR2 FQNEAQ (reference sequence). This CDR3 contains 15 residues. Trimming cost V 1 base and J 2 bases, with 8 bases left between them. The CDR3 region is CASSLVSVTNEKLFF. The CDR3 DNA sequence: TGTGCCAGCAGCTTAGTGTCCGTTACTAATGAAAAACTGTTTTTT.

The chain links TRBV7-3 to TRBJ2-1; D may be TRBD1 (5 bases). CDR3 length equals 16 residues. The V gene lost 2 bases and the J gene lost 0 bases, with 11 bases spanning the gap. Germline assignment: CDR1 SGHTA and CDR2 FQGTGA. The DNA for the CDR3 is TGTGCCAGCAGCTTACGTAGGGGCGACTCCTACAATGAGCAGTTCTTC. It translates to CASSLRRGDSYNEQFF. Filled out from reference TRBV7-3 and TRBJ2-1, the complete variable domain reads GAGVSQTPSNKVTEKGKYVELRCDPISGHTALYWYRQSLGQGPEFLIYFQGTGAADDSGLPNDRFFAVRPEGSVSTLKIQRTERGDSAVYLCASSLRRGDSYNEQFFGPGTRLTVL.

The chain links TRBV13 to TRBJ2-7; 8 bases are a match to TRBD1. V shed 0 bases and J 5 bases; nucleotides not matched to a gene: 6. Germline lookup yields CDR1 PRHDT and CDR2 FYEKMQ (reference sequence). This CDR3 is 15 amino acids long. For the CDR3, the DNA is TGTGCCAGCAGCTTAGGTCCGGACAGGGTCAACGAGCAGTACTTC. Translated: CASSLGPDRVNEQYF.

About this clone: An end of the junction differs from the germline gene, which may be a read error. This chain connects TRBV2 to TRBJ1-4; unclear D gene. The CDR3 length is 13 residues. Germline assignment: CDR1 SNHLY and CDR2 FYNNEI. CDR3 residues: CASKEGTNEKLFF. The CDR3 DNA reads TGTGCGAGCAAGGAAGGAACTAATGAAAAACTGTTTTTT.